This T cell receptor (beta chain) was identified during a study of CD8+ T cells in alopecia areata. At the level of the study: Scoring treated patients' severity relied on the percentage of scalp area affected. Study-wide findings and caveats: During tofacitinib treatment, many expanded lesional clones remained in scalp and blood. Tofacitinib delivered significant drops in scalp clonality and in expanded CD8+ clones among the top 100.

As to this clone: Its antigen is not known.

RNA, once extracted, was reverse transcribed into cDNA for use as the sequencing template. Measured with immunoSEQ multiplex PCR; TCRdb has only the in-frame clones, and not every one. This sample has some 190,000 clones; roughly 60% occur once, and the top ten carry 0.95% to 1.1%. Sample treatment: oral pan-JAK inhibitor, 5-10 mg twice daily. The investigators collected lesional scalp punch biopsies and peripheral blood from alopecia areata patients. Germline CDR1 SGHRS, CDR2 YFSETQ. CDR3 size: 13 residues. The germline V and J ends were trimmed by 5 bases and 3 bases, with 11 bases remaining between them.

The sample was CD4+ T cells sorted from blood, taken at week 24, from a patient treated with tofacitinib. V gene TRBV5-1 combines with J gene TRBJ1-1, with D perhaps matching TRBD1 (6 bases). The sequence derives from a human donor with alopecia areata. CDR3 protein: CASRSDSYTEAFF. The CDR3 DNA reads TGCGCCAGCAGATCGGACAGCTACACTGAAGCTTTCTTT.